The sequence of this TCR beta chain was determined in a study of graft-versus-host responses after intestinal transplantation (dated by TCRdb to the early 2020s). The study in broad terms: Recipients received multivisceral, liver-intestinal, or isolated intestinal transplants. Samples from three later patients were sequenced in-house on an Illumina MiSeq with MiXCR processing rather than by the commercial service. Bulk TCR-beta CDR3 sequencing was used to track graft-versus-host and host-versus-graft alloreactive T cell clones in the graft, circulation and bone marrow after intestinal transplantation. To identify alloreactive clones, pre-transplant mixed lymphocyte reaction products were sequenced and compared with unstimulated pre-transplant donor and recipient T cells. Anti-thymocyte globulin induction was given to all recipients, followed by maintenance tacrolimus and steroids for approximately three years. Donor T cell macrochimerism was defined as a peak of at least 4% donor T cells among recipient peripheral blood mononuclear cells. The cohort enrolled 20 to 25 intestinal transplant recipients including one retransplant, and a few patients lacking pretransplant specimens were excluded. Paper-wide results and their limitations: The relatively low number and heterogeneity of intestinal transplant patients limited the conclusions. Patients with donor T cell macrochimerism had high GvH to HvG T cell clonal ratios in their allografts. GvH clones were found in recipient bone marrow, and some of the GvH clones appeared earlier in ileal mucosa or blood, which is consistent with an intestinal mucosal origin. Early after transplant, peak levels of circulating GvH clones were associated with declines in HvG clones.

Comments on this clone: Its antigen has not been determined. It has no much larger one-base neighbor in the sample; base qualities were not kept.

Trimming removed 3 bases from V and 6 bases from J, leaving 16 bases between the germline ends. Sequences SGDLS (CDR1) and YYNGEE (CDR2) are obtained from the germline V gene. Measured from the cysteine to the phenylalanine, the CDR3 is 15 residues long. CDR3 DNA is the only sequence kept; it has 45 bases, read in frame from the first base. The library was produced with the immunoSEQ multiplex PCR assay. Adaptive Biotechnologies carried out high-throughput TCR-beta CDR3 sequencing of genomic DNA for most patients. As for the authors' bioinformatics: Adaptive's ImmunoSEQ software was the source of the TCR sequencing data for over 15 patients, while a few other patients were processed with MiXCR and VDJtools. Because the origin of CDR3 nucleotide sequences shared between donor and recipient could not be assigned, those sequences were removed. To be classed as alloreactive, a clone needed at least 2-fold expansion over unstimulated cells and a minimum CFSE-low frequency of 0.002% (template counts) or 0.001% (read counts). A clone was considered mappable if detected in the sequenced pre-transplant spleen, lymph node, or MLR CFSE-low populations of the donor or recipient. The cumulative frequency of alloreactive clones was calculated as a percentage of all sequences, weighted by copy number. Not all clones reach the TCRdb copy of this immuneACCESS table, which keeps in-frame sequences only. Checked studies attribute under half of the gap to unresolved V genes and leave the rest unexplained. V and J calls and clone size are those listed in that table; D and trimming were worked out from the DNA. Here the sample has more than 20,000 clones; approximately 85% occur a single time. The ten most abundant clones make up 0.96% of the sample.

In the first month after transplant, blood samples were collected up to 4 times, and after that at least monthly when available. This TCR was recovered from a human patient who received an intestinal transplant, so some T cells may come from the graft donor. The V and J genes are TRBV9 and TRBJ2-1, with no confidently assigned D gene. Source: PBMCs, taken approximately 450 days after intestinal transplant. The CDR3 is CASSGPSLGSNEQFF. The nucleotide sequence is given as TGTGCCAGCAGCGGACCCTCGCTGGGATCCAATGAGCAGTTCTTC.